A selection of T cell receptor beta chains follows, all from one sample in a study of somatic mutations in cytotoxic T cells in rheumatoid arthritis. TCRdb's table, derived via immunoSEQ multiplex PCR, lists solely in-frame clones and lacks some. The sample has roughly 20,000 clones; about 83% are singletons. Source material: CD8+ T cells sorted from blood. The receptors here all came from an adult with rheumatoid arthritis. Both conserved end residues are part of each CDR3. Fields, in order: V gene, CDR3 protein.

v_call: TRBV28
cdr3_aa: CASSLFRGGSYNEQFF

v_call: TRBV9
cdr3_aa: CASSVAIPRDSNQDFNTGELFF

v_call: TRBV29-1
cdr3_aa: CSVDAAGELFF

v_call: TRBV5-1
cdr3_aa: CASSWTGANEKLFF

v_call: TRBV7-3
cdr3_aa: CASSHGTGLGYTF

v_call: TRBV5-6
cdr3_aa: CASSSGHTEAFF

v_call: TRBV10-3
cdr3_aa: CAISDPGQGGETQYF

v_call: TRBV7-9
cdr3_aa: CASSFTSGPGEQYF

v_call: TRBV9
cdr3_aa: CASSSVGLAGDTQYF

v_call: TRBV5-5
cdr3_aa: CASSLEGGTDTQYF

v_call: TRBV7-6
cdr3_aa: CASSLVGYNEQFF

v_call: TRBV2
cdr3_aa: CASSESVAGGTDTQYF

v_call: TRBV27
cdr3_aa: CASSLFSTDTQYF

v_call: TRBV13
cdr3_aa: CASSSASYEQYF

v_call: TRBV7-8
cdr3_aa: CASSSHRGSEKLFF

v_call: TRBV7-3
cdr3_aa: CASSLAGVDTGELFF

v_call: TRBV27
cdr3_aa: CASSPGLAGVQQFF

v_call: TRBV7-2
cdr3_aa: CASSPPEGSNQPQHF

v_call: TRBV7-8
cdr3_aa: CASKSSAGGPNTQYF

v_call: TRBV4-2
cdr3_aa: CASSQVSAGNYGYTF

v_call: TRBV4-3
cdr3_aa: CASSPSPGWGYEQYF

v_call: TRBV7-3
cdr3_aa: CASSSSGGLYNEQFF

v_call: TRBV28
cdr3_aa: CASSLVPGEYGNTIYF

v_call: TRBV6-6
cdr3_aa: CASSPRGANTEAFF

v_call: TRBV7-2
cdr3_aa: CASSLRSNEQFF

v_call: TRBV5-6
cdr3_aa: CASSLQGANIQYF

v_call: TRBV27
cdr3_aa: CASSLSAGIGYTF

v_call: TRBV11-2
cdr3_aa: CASTAMGLAGVNEQFF

v_call: TRBV19
cdr3_aa: CASSRRGSGRADTQYF

v_call: TRBV25-1
cdr3_aa: CASSGTGGETQYF

v_call: TRBV4-1
cdr3_aa: CASRLRDSEYYEQYF

v_call: TRBV2
cdr3_aa: CASRAGLNTGELFF

v_call: TRBV7-8
cdr3_aa: CSNQVAGNPYNEQFF

v_call: TRBV27
cdr3_aa: CASSFGRDYEQYF

v_call: TRBV27
cdr3_aa: CASSHGRGRALAF

v_call: TRBV27
cdr3_aa: CASSRLAGAHNEQFF

v_call: TRBV7-2
cdr3_aa: CASFPGLRTDTQYF

v_call: TRBV7-6
cdr3_aa: CASSLRSGGTADTQYF

v_call: TRBV5-6
cdr3_aa: CASSPGTVTPPETQYF

v_call: TRBV27
cdr3_aa: CASSLSLAGVNEQFF

v_call: TRBV19
cdr3_aa: CASSIWQINQPQHF

v_call: TRBV4-1
cdr3_aa: CASSQEALAGISGELFF

v_call: TRBV2
cdr3_aa: CASSGWTDSGNTIYF

v_call: TRBV28
cdr3_aa: CAGRKLLGANYGYTF

v_call: TRBV19
cdr3_aa: CASSPTGGSQPQHF

v_call: TRBV4-1
cdr3_aa: CASSQGLAPGDTQYF

v_call: TRBV13
cdr3_aa: CASSFQGEVFEQFF

v_call: TRBV13
cdr3_aa: CASSLPGGANSPLHF

v_call: TRBV11-2
cdr3_aa: CASSFEAGGSNEQFF